This T cell receptor (beta chain) appears in the sequencing data of a study of CD8 T cells in Susac syndrome. Findings and caveats of the study: TCR sequencing and HLA analysis covered a relatively small number of individuals.

Concerning this clonotype itself: The antigen remains unidentified.

The CDR3 spans 17 residues. The germline V and J ends were trimmed by 2 bases and 3 bases, with 20 bases remaining between them. Germline V lookup: CDR1 MNHEY, CDR2 SMNVEV (reference sequence). Reverse transcription of about 0.45 to 1 ug RNA was carried out with random hexamers. Amplification of TCR beta CDR3 by immunoSEQ multiplex PCR spanned 54 Vbeta and 13 Jbeta. TCRdb re-called the immunoSEQ multiplex PCR reads through MiXCR, storing one row per CDR3 protein. The sample lists about 400,000 distinct CDR3 sequences; more than 80% were seen once. Peripheral blood CD8+ and CD4+ T cells were profiled by TCR beta sequencing. While CD8+ and CD4+ T cells were isolated negatively, TEMRA cells were enriched by FACS.

The sequencing sample was made of CD8+ T cells from PBMCs. This chain uses TRBV27 with TRBJ2-7; D possibly matches TRBD1 or TRBD2 (5 bases each). This sequence was found in a human donor with multiple sclerosis. CDR3 sequence: CASSLVGVGSGSYEQYF. Written as DNA, the CDR3 is TGTGCCAGCAGTTTAGTAGGGGTGGGCAGCGGAAGCTACGAGCAGTACTTC.